What follows are 18 T cell receptor beta chains derived from one specimen sequenced in a study of cytomegalovirus exposure and HLA in healthy donors. The PCR contained 60 Vbeta and 13 Jbeta primers. TCRdb's table, derived via immunoSEQ multiplex PCR, lists solely in-frame clones and lacks some. The data hold a few hundred thousand clones, with 84% observed a single time. What was sequenced was PBMCs. The receptors here all came from a woman in her forties in good health and CMV-seropositive.

This clone was seen once. The V call is TRBV19, the J call TRBJ1-1, with D hard to call. The CDR3 runs 13 residues. Per the germline V gene, CDR1 is LNHDA and CDR2 is SQIVND (reference sequence). V was cut by 5 bases and J by 0 bases, with 7 bases left in between. CDR3 amino acids: CASSLQMNTEAFF. CDR3 DNA sequence: TGTGCCAGTAGTCTCCAGATGAACACTGAAGCTTTCTTT.

V is TRBV7-6 and J is TRBJ2-2, with 7 bases lining up with TRBD2. Germline CDR1 SGHVS, CDR2 FNYEAQ. There are 19 residues in the CDR3. V trimming: 0 bases; J trimming: 5 bases; junction bases outside the gene matches: 15. CDR3 sequence reads: CASSLAGTKTGGGTGELFF. In nucleotides, the CDR3 is TGTGCCAGCAGCTTAGCGGGTACCAAGACGGGAGGAGGGACCGGGGAGCTGTTTTTT.

This clone was observed a handful of times. This chain uses TRBV7-8 with TRBJ1-1; D may be TRBD1 (5 bases). The V gene's germline CDR1 is SGHVS and CDR2 FQNEAQ. The CDR3 has 13 residues. The ends were cut back, 10 bases at V and 0 bases at J, with 12 bases in the middle. As DNA, the CDR3 is TGTGCCACCCAGGGACTGATGAACACTGAAGCTTTCTTT. Encoded protein: CATQGLMNTEAFF.

The sample holds one count of this clone. The chain employs TRBV6-5 and TRBJ1-6, with 11 bases matching TRBD1. Germline loops: CDR1 MNHEY, CDR2 SVGAGI. V was clipped by 0 bases and J by 14 bases; unmatched bases: 9. There are 16 residues in the CDR3. CDR3: CASSYSGTGGGGALHF. In nucleotides, the CDR3 is TGTGCCAGCAGTTACTCCGGGACAGGGGGTGGGGGGGCCCTCCACTTT.

V is TRBV7-2 and J is TRBJ2-5; TRBD1 matches 8 bases. The closer fit of TRBJ2-7 to the DNA end suggests the J call may be wrong. CDR3 size: 14 residues. In germline, CDR1 is SGHTA, CDR2 FQGNSA. This CDR3 reads CASSPDRVTYEQYF. The DNA of the CDR3 is TGTGCCAGCAGCCCGGACAGGGTCACCTACGAGCAGTACTTC.

The chain recombines TRBV19 with TRBJ2-1; possible D gene TRBD2, 6 bases. Trimming took off 5 bases at V and 4 bases at J, with 18 bases between the two ends. Per germline, CDR1 LNHDA and CDR2 SQIVND (reference sequence). CDR3 length: 16 residues. CDR3 in amino acids: CASSAGTPPDYNEQFF. CDR3 DNA: TGTGCCAGTAGTGCCGGGACTCCCCCTGATTACAATGAGCAGTTCTTC.

The chain employs TRBV6-1 and TRBJ1-6; D gene ambiguous. This CDR3 comprises 14 residues. Trimming cost V 6 bases and J 7 bases, with 13 bases left between them. The germline CDR1 and CDR2 sequences are MNHNS and SASEGT. The CDR3: CASSGGFENSPLHF. Written as DNA, the CDR3 is TGTGCCAGCAGCGGCGGGTTTGAGAATTCACCCCTCCACTTT.

The chain recombines TRBV13 with TRBJ2-5; TRBD2 agrees at 7 bases. The CDR3 is 14 amino acids. Germline trimming cut 2 bases from V and 5 bases from J; bases unmatched to any gene: 5. Germline V gene lookup returns CDR1 PRHDT and CDR2 FYEKMQ (reference sequence). The DNA for the CDR3 is TGTGCCAGCAGCTTATTTCAGGGAGGGGAGACCCAGTACTTC. Translated: CASSLFQGGETQYF.

The chain uses TRBV19 and TRBJ1-5, with a tentative D call TRBD1 (6 bases). The V gene lost 5 bases and the J gene lost 5 bases, with 10 bases spanning the gap. The CDR3 covers 13 residues. Germline loops: CDR1 LNHDA, CDR2 SQIVND (reference sequence). CDR3 DNA: TGTGCCAGTAGTCTACAGGGTTATCAGCCCCAGCATTTT. Translated: CASSLQGYQPQHF.

Written as DNA, the CDR3 is TGTGCCAGCAGCACCACTTTAGGACTTACGGAAAAACTGTTTTTT. This translates into CASSTTLGLTEKLFF. The J gene is TRBJ1-4, the V gene TRBV7-9, with D unclear. With 5 bases removed from V and 8 bases from J, the gap between germline ends came to 18 bases. This CDR3 region has 15 residues. Per the germline V gene, CDR1 is SEHNR and CDR2 is FQNEAQ (reference sequence).

The chain employs TRBV5-1 and TRBJ2-1; 8 nucleotides line up with TRBD1. The V gene end was trimmed by 4 bases and the J gene end by 7 bases; junction bases not matched to a gene: 4. Germline CDR1 is SGHRS and CDR2 is YFSETQ. The CDR3 is 13 amino acids. The CDR3 DNA is TGCGCCAGCAGCCACGACAGGGGAAATGAGCAGTTCTTC. Residues: CASSHDRGNEQFF.

The CDR3 here is CSVESGNSGNTIYF. The DNA for the CDR3 is TGCAGCGTTGAGTCGGGGAACTCTGGAAACACCATATATTTT. The chain is built from TRBV29-1 and TRBJ1-3; D remains unclear. Germline assignment: CDR1 SQVTM and CDR2 ANQGSEA. V lost 3 bases, J lost 0 bases, and 9 bases lay in between. This CDR3 comprises 14 residues.

The CDR3: CASSLPGLARYNEQFF. CDR3 DNA: TGTGCCAGCAGCCTCCCGGGACTAGCGAGATACAATGAGCAGTTCTTC. The chain combines TRBV13 with TRBJ2-1; TRBD2 matches at 10 bases. This CDR3 contains 16 residues. The trim removed 5 bases at V and 4 bases at J, leaving 8 bases unmatched. Germline-derived CDR1 and CDR2 are PRHDT and FYEKMQ (reference sequence).

The V call is TRBV7-2, the J call TRBJ2-4, with TRBD2 matching over 7 bases. The CDR3 covers 16 residues. Germline V gene lookup returns CDR1 SGHTA and CDR2 FQGNSA. The J segment lost 2 bases and the V segment lost 4 bases, leaving 8 bases of the junction unmatched. In nucleotides, the CDR3 is TGTGCCAGCAGCTCCCTTGGGGGGGGGACCAAAAACATTCAGTACTTC. Protein: CASSSLGGGTKNIQYF.

J is TRBJ2-3 and V is TRBV4-3; tentative D call: TRBD2 (6 bases). V was shortened by 0 bases and J by 1 base, with 14 bases between the two germline ends. Germline V CDR1 and CDR2: LGHNA, YSLEER. There are 17 residues in the CDR3. CDR3 sequence reads: CASSQDIAASGTDTQYF. CDR3 DNA: TGCGCCAGCAGCCAAGATATTGCGGCTAGCGGCACAGATACGCAGTATTTT.

This chain uses TRBV5-8 with TRBJ1-1, with 7 bases that match TRBD1. The CDR3 covers 16 residues. V trimming: 2 bases; J trimming: 0 bases; junction bases outside the gene matches: 7. Germline lookup yields CDR1 SGHTS and CDR2 YDEGEE. Here the CDR3 DNA reads TGTGCCAGCAGCTTAAGGACAGGAACCATGAACACTGAAGCTTTCTTT. Protein: CASSLRTGTMNTEAFF.

The rearrangement joins TRBV7-2 to TRBJ1-2; D ambiguous. The CDR3 length is 14 residues. Germline CDR1 reads SGHTA; CDR2 reads FQGNSA. V lost 1 base and J 4 bases, leaving 10 bases between the germline ends. CDR3 nucleotides: TGTGCCAGCAGCTTAGGGGGAGACGTCTATGGCTACACCTTC. Protein product: CASSLGGDVYGYTF.

The chain has TRBV6-5 and TRBJ1-2, with TRBD1 matching over 9 bases. Trimming took 4 bases from V and 9 from J; bases not matched to a gene: 15. Germline CDR1 reads MNHEY; CDR2 reads SVGAGI. The CDR3 sequence is 16 residues long. The CDR3 DNA sequence: TGTGCCAGCAGTTCCCTACAGGGGGCCCATTTTCGAAGCTACACCTTC. It specifies CASSSLQGAHFRSYTF.